This TCR beta chain was identified during a study of persistence of HIV-infected CD4 T cells (dated by TCRdb to about 2020). Regarding the complete study: CMV- and HIV-1 Gag-responding CD4+ T cells were isolated from ART-treated individuals so that antigen-driven clonal expansion of HIV-1-infected cells could be examined. The median time participants had been on suppressive ART was roughly eight years. Peripheral blood samples of up to roughly 180 mL were taken at multiple time points, with the exception of a couple of participants who underwent leukapheresis at a single time point. The clonality of all cells in each sorted population was measured by TCRbeta sequencing, and the clonality of infected cells was measured by proviral sequencing. Cross-participant TCR cluster analysis included about eight participants for CMV and more than five participants for Gag.

Results the study describes overall, beyond this receptor: Only a small number of individuals took part in the study, and only a limited range of antigens was tested. Within the same sorted populations, TCR oligoclonality correlated with proviral oligoclonality. Bulk TCR analyses could not be limited to the rare CMV-responding cells that actually contained HIV-1 proviruses. Significantly lower TCRbeta richness was observed in CMV- and Gag-responding cells than in anti-CD3/anti-CD28-responding cells, and higher oligoclonality was observed in CMV-responding cells than in CD3/CD28-stimulated and Gag-responding cells. Antigen-responding cells were enriched for degenerate expanded CDR3beta sequences, which suggests convergent selection of CD4+ responses to CMV and Gag.

The CDR3 covers 14 residues, taking in both the cysteine and the phenylalanine. This entry keeps only the CDR3 DNA: 42 bases, framed from base 1. V is reduced by 1 base and J by 1 base, leaving a spacing of 7 bases between them. For CDR1 and CDR2, the germline V gene (reference sequence) lists LNHDA and SQIVND. There are a few counts of this clone. It has no known antigen specificity. There are no base qualities to consult, and no much larger clone falls within one base. TCRbeta repertoires were sequenced from genomic DNA with the immunoSEQ hsTCRB assay version 4 in survey mode. For TCRbeta sequencing, genomic DNA was diluted to around 11 ng/uL, with up to 1 ug used per sample. As for the authors' bioinformatics: TCRbeta data were analyzed in ImmunoSeq Analyzer 3.0, with diversity computed on productive nucleotide rearrangements. Using the Immunarch R package, the improved Chao index served to estimate lower-bound TCR diversity and the Gini coefficient served to estimate clonality. When different nucleotide rearrangements encoded the same CDR3beta amino acid sequence, each rearrangement was treated as a distinct clonotype. TCRbeta sequences significantly enriched in antigen-responding cells relative to anti-CD3/anti-CD28-activated cells were identified by differential abundance analysis. GLIPH2 grouped TCRs by predicted peptide-MHC specificity, both within each participant and across combined participant data sets. TCRdb obtained this table from immuneACCESS and retained in-frame rearrangements with V and J assigned. These tables miss some clones; where compared with another copy, unresolved V genes account for less than half of the shortfall, and the remainder is unexplained. V, J and clone size are taken as reported in that table, and D and trimming were inferred from the DNA itself. In this sample the table shows tens of thousands of clones, 82% of which occur a single time. The top ten clonotypes cover under 8% of the sample.

In light of the paper, this sample's treatment or condition label describes: suppressive antiretroviral therapy. Cells were stimulated with lysates of CMV-infected fibroblasts at roughly 9.8 ug/mL. Memory CD4+ T cells that did not respond, being CD40L-negative, CD69-negative and CD45RO-high, were sorted as memory populations depleted of antigen-responding cells. Participants were HIV-1-infected adults who started suppressive ART during chronic infection. For at least 4 years, participants had undetectable plasma HIV-1 RNA, below 50 copies/mL. To be included, participants needed a CD4+ T cell count above 400 cells/uL and a positive CMV serology. Before stimulation, PBMCs were isolated using density centrifugation and then depleted of CD8+ T cells. CD8-depleted PBMCs were stimulated for 15 to 20 hours with anti-CD28/CD49d costimulation, CD40-blocking antibody and enfuvirtide to prevent new infections. Cells were sorted on a Beckman Coulter MoFlo Legacy or XDP sorter, with propidium iodide excluding dead cells. For samples with more than one million cells, genomic DNA was extracted with the QIAamp DNA Mini Kit, and for all other samples the Quick-DNA Microprep Kit was used.

Rearrangement joined TRBV19 to TRBJ1-1, with the D gene too uncertain to name. The sequence was collected from an adult woman with HIV who was CMV-seropositive. Here the sequenced sample was CD4+ T cells sorted from PBMCs after approximately 20-hour stimulation, taken from a patient who received antiretroviral therapy. The sample's cell subset or site label, decoded: CD40L-CD69- CD45RO-high memory CD4 T cells not responding to CMV lysate. The DNA sequence is TGTGCCAGTAGTATAGGGAGATCGAACACTGAAGCTTTCTTT. Its protein reads: CASSIGRSNTEAFF.